This T cell receptor beta chain was captured in a study of patients and donors after allogeneic stem cell transplantation. TCRdb reprocessed the RT-PCR reads with MiXCR, giving one entry per CDR3 protein. This table holds about 410,000 distinct CDR3 sequences, 16% found once. Deletions cut 5 bases from V and 12 bases from J, with 18 bases between. Germline-derived CDR1 and CDR2 are SGDLS and YYNGEE. This CDR3 contains 12 residues. The origin of this receptor is a human donor who was either an allogeneic HSCT recipient or a stem cell or donor lymphocyte infusion donor (not recorded which). It is not recorded whose cells these are; they may come from a transplant donor. Sequencing was carried out using blood, either unsorted or a sorted T cell fraction (not recorded which). The chain employs TRBV9 and TRBJ2-7, with D perhaps TRBD2 (6 bases). CDR3 protein: CASSSGTSYPYF. In DNA, the CDR3 is TGTGCCAGCAGTTCCGGGACTTCATATCCGTACTTC.